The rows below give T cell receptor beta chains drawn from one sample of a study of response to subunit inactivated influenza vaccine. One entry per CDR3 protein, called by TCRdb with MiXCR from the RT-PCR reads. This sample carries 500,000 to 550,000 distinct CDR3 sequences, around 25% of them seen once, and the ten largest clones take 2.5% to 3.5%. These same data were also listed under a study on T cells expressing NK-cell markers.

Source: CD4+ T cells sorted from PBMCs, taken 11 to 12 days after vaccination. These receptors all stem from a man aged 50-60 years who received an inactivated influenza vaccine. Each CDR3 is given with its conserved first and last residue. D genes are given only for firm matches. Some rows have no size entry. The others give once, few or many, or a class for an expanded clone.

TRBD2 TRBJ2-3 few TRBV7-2 TGTGCCAGCAGCTTAGCTACCGGGACTAGAGATACGCAGTATTTT CASSLATGTRDTQYF
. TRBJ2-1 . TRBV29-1 TGCAGCGCTTCTCCGGGGGGCAATGGTTACAATGAGCAGTTCTTC CSASPGGNGYNEQFF
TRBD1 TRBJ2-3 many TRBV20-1 TGCAGTGCTGACGCCAGGGACAGGAGCACAGATACGCAGTATTTT CSADARDRSTDTQYF
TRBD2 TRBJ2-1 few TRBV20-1 TGCAGTGCTAAGCCCCTAGCGGGGGCCTCGTTTGAGCAGTTCTTC CSAKPLAGASFEQFF
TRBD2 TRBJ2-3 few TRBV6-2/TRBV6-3 TGTGCCAGCAGTGCGAGATTCCTAGCGGTTAGCACAGATACGCAGTATTTT CASSARFLAVSTDTQYF
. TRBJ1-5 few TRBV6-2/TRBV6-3 TGTGCCAGCAGTTACTGGGGCCTCAATCAGCCCCAGCATTTT CASSYWGLNQPQHF
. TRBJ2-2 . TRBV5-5 TGTGCCAGCAGCTTACTGGACAGACACACCGGGGAGCTGTTTTTT CASSLLDRHTGELFF
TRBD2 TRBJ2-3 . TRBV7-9 TGTGCCAGCAGCTCAGCGACTAGCGGGCTCACAGATACGCAGTATTTT CASSSATSGLTDTQYF
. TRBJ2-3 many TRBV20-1 TGCAGTGCTAGAGATCGGCGCTTGACAGATACGCAGTATTTT CSARDRRLTDTQYF
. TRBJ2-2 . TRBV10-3 TGTGCCATCCTAGGCCGGGGCGGGGAGCTGTTTTTT CAILGRGGELFF
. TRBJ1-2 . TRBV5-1 TGCGCCAGTAGCTTGGGTTCAGACAAAAACTATGGCTACACCTTC CASSLGSDKNYGYTF
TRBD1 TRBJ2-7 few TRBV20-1 TGCAGTGCTAGCGGACAACCGGGACAGGGCTACGAGCAGTACTTC CSASGQPGQGYEQYF
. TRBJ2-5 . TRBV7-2 TGTGCCAGCACCAATGGTCAAGAGACCCAGTACTTC CASTNGQETQYF
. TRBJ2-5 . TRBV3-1 TGTGCCAGCAGCCCCGGGACACCCCAAGGGACCCAGTACTTC CASSPGTPQGTQYF
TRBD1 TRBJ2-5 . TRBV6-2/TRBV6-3 TGTGCCAGCAGTTCGACAGGGCTGATTCAAGAGACCCAGTACTTC CASSSTGLIQETQYF
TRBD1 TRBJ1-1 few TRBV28 TGTGCCAGCAGTTTGACAGGGAAAGCTTTCTTT CASSLTGKAFF
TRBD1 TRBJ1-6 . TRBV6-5 TGTGCCAGCAGTTATACCCGGGACAGGGCTAATTCACCCCTCCACTTT CASSYTRDRANSPLHF
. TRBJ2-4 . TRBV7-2 TGTGCCAGCAGCCGAGGCTTTGGGGGAGTAAACATTCAGTACTTC CASSRGFGGVNIQYF
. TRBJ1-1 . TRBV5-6 TGTGCCAGCAGCCCCGACCCGATGCGCACTGAAGCTTTCTTT CASSPDPMRTEAFF
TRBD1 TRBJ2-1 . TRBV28 TGTGCCAGCAGTTTACCGGGACAGGGGAGACTAAGCGGGTCGTACAATGAGCAGTTCTTC CASSLPGQGRLSGSYNEQFF
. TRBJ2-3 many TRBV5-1 TGCGCCAGCAGCTTGGAGGGCAGTAGCACAGATACGCAGTATTTT CASSLEGSSTDTQYF
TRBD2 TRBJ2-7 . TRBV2 TGTGCCAGCAGTTTGACTAGCGGCCTTAATTACGAGCAGTACTTC CASSLTSGLNYEQYF
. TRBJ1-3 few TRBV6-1 TGTGCCAGCAGTCCCGGGTCCCTGATGGACGGCTCTGGAAACACCATATATTTT CASSPGSLMDGSGNTIYF
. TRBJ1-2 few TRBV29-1 TGCAGCGCCGCGCGGGGCTACTATGGCTACACCTTC CSAARGYYGYTF
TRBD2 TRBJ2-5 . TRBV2 TGTGCCAGCAGTGAATGGGGGAGGGGAGAGACCCAGTACTTC CASSEWGRGETQYF
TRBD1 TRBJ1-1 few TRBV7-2 TGTGCCAGCAGCTCCACAGGGGGCCTGGACACTGAAGCTTTCTTT CASSSTGGLDTEAFF
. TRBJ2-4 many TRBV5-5 TGTGCCAGCAGCTTGGATCCAGCCAAAAACATTCAGTACTTC CASSLDPAKNIQYF
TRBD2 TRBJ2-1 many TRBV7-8 TGTGCCAGCAGCCCGGCGGTAGCGGGGGCCCTAATCTACAATGAGCAGTTCTTC CASSPAVAGALIYNEQFF
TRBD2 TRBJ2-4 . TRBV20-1 TGCAGTGCTAGACCTAGCGGAACGTTTTTCAAAAACATTCAGTACTTC CSARPSGTFFKNIQYF
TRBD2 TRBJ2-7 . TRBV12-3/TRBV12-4 TGTGCCAGCAGTCCGAAGCGGGGGCCCTACTACGAGCAGTACTTC CASSPKRGPYYEQYF
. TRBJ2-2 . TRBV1 TGCACCAGCAGCCAAGCGAGGACTAGCGGGAGGCAGCGAACCGGGGAGCTGTTTTTT CTSSQARTSGRQRTGELFF
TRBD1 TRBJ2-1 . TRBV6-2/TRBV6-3 TGTGCCGCGACGGCCGCGGGGACAGGGCGCAATGAGCAGTTCTTC CAATAAGTGRNEQFF
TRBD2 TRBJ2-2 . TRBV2 TGTGCCAGCAGGGCCGGGACAAGAAGACTAGCGGACAACACCGGGGAGCTGTTTTTT CASRAGTRRLADNTGELFF